The sequence of this T cell receptor (beta chain) was determined in a study of CD8 T cells in Susac syndrome. Turning to this clonotype: What it binds is not known.

An amount of RNA that ranged from roughly 0.45 to 1 ug was reverse transcribed with random hexamers. Multiplex immunoSEQ PCR targeted 54 Vbeta and 13 Jbeta TCR beta segments. TCRdb re-called the immunoSEQ multiplex PCR reads through MiXCR, storing one row per CDR3 protein. This table has 150,000 to 200,000 distinct CDR3 sequences, approximately 94% appearing once. The germline V gene has CDR1 SQVTM and CDR2 ANQGSEA. Trimming removed 7 bases at V and 5 bases at J, with 16 bases between. This CDR3 is built from 13 residues. Study-wide results and caveats: Susac syndrome CD4+ T cell repertoires showed no clonal expansion.

The rearrangement links TRBV29-1 to TRBJ2-3; a possible D gene is TRBD2 (6 bases). This receptor was taken from a human donor with Susac syndrome. The sequenced sample consisted of CD4+ T cells from PBMCs. CDR3 residues: CSGSGVVLDTQYF. Written as DNA, the CDR3 is TGCAGCGGTAGCGGAGTGGTATTAGATACGCAGTATTTT.